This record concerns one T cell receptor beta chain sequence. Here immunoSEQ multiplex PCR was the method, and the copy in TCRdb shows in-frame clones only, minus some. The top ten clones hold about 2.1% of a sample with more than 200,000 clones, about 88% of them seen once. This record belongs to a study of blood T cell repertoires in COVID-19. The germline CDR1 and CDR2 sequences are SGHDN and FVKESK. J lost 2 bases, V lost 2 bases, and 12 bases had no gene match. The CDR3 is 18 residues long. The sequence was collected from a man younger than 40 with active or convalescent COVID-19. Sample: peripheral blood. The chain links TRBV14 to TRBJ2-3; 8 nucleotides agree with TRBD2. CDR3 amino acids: CASSQFGERGLDTDTQYF. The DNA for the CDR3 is TGTGCCAGCAGCCAATTCGGCGAGCGGGGGCTCGACACAGATACGCAGTATTTT.